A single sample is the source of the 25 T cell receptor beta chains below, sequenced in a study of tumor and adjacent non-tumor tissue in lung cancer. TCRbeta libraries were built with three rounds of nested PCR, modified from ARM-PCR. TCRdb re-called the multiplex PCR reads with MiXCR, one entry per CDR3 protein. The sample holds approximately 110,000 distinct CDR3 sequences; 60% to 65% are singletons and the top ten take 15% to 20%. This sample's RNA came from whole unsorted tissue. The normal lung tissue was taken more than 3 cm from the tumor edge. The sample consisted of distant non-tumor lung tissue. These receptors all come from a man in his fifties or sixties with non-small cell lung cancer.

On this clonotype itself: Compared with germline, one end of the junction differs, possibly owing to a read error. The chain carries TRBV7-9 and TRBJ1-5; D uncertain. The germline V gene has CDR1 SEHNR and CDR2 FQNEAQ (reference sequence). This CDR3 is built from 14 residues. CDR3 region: CASSLTDSDQPQHF. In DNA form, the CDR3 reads TGTGCCAGCAGCCTCACAGATAGCGATCAGCCCCAGCATTTT.

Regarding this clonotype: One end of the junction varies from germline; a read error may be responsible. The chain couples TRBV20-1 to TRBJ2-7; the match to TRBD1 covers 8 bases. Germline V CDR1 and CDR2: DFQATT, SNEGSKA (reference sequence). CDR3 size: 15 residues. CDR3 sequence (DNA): TGCAGTGCTAGAGATTATCGACAGGGGTGGTACGAACAGTACTTC. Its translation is CSARDYRQGWYEQYF.

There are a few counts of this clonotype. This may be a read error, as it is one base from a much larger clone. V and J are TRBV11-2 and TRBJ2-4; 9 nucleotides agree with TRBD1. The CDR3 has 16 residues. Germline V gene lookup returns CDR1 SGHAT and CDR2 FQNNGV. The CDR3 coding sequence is TGTGTCAGCAGCTTGATGGGACAGGGAGGCAAAAACATTCAGTACTTC. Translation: CVSSLMGQGGKNIQYF.

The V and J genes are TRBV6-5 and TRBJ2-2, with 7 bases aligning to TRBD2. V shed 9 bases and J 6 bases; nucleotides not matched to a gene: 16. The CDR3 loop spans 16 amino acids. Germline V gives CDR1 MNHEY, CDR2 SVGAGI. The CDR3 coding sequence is TGTGCCAGTAGGATGACTAGCAGGAAATACTCCGGGGAGCTGTTTTTT. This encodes CASRMTSRKYSGELFF.

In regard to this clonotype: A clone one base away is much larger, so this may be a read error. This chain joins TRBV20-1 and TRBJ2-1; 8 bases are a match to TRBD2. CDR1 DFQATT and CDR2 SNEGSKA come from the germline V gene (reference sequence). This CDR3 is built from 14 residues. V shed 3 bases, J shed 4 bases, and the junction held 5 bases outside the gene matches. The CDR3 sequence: CSASKVAGYNEQFF. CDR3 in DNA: TGCAGTGCTAGTAAGGTAGCGGGGTACAATGAGCAGTTCTTC.

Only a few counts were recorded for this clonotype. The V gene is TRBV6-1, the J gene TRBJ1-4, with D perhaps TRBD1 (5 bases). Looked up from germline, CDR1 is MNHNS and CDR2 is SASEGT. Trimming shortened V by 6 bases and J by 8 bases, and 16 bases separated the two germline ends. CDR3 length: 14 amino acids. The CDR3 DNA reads TGTGCCAGCAGGTGGGGTGGGGGGGAAGAAAAACTGTTTTTT. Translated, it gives CASRWGGGEEKLFF.

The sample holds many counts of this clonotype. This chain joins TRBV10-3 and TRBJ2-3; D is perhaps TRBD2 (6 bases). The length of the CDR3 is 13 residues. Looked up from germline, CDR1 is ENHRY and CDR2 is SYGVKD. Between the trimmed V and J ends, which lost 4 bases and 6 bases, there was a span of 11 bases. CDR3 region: CAISVTSFDTQYF. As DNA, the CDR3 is TGTGCCATCAGTGTCACTAGCTTCGATACGCAGTATTTT.

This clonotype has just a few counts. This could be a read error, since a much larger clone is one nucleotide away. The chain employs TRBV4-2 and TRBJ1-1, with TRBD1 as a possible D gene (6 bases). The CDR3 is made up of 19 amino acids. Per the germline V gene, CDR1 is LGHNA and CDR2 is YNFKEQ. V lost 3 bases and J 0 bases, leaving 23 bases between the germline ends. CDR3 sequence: CASSHPKRGTTGLNTEAFF. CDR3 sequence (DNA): TGTGCCAGCAGCCACCCTAAGAGGGGGACGACGGGGTTGAACACTGAAGCTTTCTTT.

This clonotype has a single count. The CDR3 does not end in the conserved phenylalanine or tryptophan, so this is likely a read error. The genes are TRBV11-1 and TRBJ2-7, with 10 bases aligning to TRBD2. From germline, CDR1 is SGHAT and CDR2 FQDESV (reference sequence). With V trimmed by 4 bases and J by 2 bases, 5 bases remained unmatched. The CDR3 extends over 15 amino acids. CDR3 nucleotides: TGTGCCAGCAGCTCCAGGACTAGCGGTACCTACGAGCAGTACTTA. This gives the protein CASSSRTSGTYEQYL.

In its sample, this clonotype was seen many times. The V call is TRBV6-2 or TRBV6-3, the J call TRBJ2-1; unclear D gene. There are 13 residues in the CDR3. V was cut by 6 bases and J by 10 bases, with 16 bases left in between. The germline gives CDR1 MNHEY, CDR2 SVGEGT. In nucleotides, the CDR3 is TGTGCCAGCAGCCTCCGAGTAGCAGGCGAGCAGTTCTTC. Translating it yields CASSLRVAGEQFF.

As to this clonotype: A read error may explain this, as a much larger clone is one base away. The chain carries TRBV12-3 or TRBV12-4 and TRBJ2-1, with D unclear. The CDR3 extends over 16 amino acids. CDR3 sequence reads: CASSPPHGSHLNGQFF. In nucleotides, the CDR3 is TGTGCCAGCAGCCCACCCCATGGGTCACATCTCAATGGGCAGTTCTTC.

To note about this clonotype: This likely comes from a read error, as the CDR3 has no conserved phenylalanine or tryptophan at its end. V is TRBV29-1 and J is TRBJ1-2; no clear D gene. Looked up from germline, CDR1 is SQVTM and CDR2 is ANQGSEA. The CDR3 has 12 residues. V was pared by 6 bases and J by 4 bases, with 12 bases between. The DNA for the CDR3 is TGCAGCGTGCAAGGGTGCGGCTATGGCTACACCTCC. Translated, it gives CSVQGCGYGYTS.

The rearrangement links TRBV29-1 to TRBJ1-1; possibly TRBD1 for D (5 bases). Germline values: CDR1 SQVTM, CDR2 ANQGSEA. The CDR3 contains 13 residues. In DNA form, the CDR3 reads TGCAAGGCCCGCCAGGGAATGAACACTGAAGCTTTCTTT. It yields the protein CKARQGMNTEAFF. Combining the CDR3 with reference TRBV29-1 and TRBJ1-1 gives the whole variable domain SAVISQKPSRDICQRGTSLTIQCQVDSQVTMMFWYRQQPGQSLTLIATANQGSEATYESGFVIDKFPISRPNLTFSTLTVSNMSPEDSSIYLCKARQGMNTEAFFGQGTRLTVV.

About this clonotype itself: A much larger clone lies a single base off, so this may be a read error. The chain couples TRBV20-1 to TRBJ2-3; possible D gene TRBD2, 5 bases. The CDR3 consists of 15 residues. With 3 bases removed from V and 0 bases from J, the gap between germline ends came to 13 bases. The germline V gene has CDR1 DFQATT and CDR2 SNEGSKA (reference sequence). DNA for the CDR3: TGCAGTGCTAGCGGGGTGGTGGGGAGCACAGATACGCAGTATTTT. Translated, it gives CSASGVVGSTDTQYF.

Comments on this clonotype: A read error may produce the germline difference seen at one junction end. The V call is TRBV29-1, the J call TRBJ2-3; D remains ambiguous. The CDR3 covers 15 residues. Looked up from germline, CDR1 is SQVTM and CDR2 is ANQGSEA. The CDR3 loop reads CSVEDLRKSIDTQYF. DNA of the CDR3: TGCAGCGTTGAAGATCTAAGGAAGAGCATAGATACGCAGTACTTT.

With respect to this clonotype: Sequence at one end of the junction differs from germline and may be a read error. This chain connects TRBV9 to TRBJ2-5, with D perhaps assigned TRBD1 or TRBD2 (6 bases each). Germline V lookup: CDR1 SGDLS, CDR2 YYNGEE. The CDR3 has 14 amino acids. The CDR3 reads CANSSGGQRRTQYF. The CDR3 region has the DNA TGTGCCAACAGCTCTGGGGGGCAGCGGCGGACCCAGTACTTC.

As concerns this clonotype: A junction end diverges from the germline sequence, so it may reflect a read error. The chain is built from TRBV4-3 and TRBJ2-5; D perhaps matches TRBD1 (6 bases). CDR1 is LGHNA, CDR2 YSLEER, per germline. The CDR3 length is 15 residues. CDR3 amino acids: CASSQDRDNQDTQYF. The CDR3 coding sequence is TGCGCCAGCAGCCAGGACCGGGACAATCAAGATACCCAGTACTTC.

The CDR3 protein is CANKRMSSYNEQFF. The CDR3 nucleotides read TGTGCCAACAAGCGTATGAGCTCCTACAATGAGCAGTTCTTC. The chain is built from TRBV6-5 and TRBJ2-1; D is unresolved. Per the germline V gene, CDR1 is MNHEY and CDR2 is SVGAGI. Deletions cut 10 bases from V and 0 bases from J, with 13 bases between. The CDR3 covers 14 residues.

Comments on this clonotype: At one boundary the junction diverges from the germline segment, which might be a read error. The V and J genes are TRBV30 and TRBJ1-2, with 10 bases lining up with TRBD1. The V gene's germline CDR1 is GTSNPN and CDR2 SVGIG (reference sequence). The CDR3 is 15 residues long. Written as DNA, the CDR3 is TGTGTCTGGAGTGTCCCGGGACAGGGGAACTATGGCTACACCTTC. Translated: CVWSVPGQGNYGYTF.

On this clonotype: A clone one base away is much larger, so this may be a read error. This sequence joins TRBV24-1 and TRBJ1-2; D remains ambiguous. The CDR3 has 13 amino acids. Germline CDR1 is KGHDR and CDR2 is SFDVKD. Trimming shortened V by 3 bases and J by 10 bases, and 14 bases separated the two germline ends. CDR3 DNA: TGTGCCACCAGTGATAGCACAGCCAGAGACTACACCTTC. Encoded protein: CATSDSTARDYTF.

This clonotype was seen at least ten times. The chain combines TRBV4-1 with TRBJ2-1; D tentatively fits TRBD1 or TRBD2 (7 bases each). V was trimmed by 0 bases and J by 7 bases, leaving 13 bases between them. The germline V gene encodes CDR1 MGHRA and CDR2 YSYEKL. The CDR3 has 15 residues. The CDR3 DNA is TGCGCCAGCAGCCAAGACCCAGGGGGGGCAAATGAGCAGTTCTTC. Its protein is CASSQDPGGANEQFF.

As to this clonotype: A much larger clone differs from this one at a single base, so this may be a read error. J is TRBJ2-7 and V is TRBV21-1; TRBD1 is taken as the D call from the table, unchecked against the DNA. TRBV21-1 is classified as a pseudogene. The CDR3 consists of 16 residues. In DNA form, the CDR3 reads TGTGCCAGCAGCAATGCGGACAGGGTTGGGTCCTACGAGCAGTACTTC. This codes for CASSNADRVGSYEQYF.

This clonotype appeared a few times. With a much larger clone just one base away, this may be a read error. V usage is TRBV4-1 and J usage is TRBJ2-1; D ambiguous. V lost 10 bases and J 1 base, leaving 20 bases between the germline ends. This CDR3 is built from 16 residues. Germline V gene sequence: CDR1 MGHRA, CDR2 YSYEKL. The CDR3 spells CANTTQFGISYNEQFF. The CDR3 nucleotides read TGCGCCAACACAACTCAGTTTGGGATTTCCTACAATGAGCAGTTCTTC.

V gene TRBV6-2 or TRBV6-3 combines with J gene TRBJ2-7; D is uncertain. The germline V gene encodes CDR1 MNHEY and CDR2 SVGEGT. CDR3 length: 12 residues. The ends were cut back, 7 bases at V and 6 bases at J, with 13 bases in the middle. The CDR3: CASTGPPCEQYF. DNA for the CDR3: TGTGCCAGCACAGGCCCCCCCTGCGAGCAGTACTTC.

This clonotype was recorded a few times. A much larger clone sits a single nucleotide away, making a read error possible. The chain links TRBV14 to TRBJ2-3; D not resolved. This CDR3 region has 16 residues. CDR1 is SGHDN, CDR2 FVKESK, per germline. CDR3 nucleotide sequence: TGTGCCAGCAGCCAGGAGACTCTCGTCAGCACAGATACGCAGTGTTTT. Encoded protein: CASSQETLVSTDTQCF.